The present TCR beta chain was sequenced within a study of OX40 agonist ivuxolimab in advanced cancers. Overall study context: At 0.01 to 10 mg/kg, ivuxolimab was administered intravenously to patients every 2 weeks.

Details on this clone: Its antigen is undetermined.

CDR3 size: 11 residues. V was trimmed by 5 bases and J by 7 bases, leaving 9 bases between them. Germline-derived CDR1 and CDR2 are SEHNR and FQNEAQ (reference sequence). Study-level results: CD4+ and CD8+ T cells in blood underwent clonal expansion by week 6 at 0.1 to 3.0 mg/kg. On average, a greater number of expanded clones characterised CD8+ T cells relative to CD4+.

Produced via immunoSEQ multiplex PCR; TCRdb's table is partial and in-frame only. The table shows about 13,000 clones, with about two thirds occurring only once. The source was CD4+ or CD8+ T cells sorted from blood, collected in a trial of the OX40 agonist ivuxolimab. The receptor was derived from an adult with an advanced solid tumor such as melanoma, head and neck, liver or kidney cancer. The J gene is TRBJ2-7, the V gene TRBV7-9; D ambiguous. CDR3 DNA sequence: TGTGCCAGCAGCCATTCGCTAGAGCAGTACTTC. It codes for CASSHSLEQYF.